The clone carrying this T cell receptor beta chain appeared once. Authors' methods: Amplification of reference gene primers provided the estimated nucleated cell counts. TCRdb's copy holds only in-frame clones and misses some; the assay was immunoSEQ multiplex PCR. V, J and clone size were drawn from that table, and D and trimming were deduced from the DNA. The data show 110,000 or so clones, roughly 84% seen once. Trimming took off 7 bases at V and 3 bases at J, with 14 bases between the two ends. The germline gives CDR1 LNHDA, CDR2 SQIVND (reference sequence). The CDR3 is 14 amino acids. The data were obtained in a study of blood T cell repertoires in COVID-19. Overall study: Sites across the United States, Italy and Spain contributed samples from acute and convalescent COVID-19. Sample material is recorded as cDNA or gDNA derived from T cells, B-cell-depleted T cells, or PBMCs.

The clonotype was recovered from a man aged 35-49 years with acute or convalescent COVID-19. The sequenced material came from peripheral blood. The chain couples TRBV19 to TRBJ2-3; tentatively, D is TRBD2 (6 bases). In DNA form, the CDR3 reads TGTGCCAGTACCGATAGCGGCCATACAGATACGCAGTATTTT. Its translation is CASTDSGHTDTQYF.